This T cell receptor (beta chain) emerged from a study of cytomegalovirus exposure and HLA in healthy donors. The study's findings and limits: Productive rates of about 87% or about 30% were seen for most TCR beta V segments in an earlier analysis. Further analysis, carried out later, found HLA-associated TCR beta chains more clonally expanded than equally common other chains. The Asian-associated ancestry cluster reportedly had fewer N-insertions than the roughly 670-donor mean in a later analysis.

CDR3 length: 13 residues. Germline CDR1 reads ENHRY; CDR2 reads SYGVKD. The V gene lost 4 bases and the J gene lost 4 bases, with 8 bases spanning the gap. With regard to this clone: What it recognizes is unknown.

The study ran its PCR with 60 Vbeta and 13 Jbeta primers. Some clones are missing from TCRdb's copy, which holds only in-frame ones; the method was immunoSEQ multiplex PCR. In the table there are around 150,000 clones, over 70% of which are singletons. Sequenced material: PBMCs. V and J are TRBV10-3 and TRBJ1-5; tentative D call: TRBD1 (6 bases). This TCR was sampled from a woman in her forties or fifties in good health and CMV-seropositive. The CDR3 DNA follows: TGTGCCATCAGTGCACAGGGAAATCAGCCCCAGCATTTT. This encodes CAISAQGNQPQHF.